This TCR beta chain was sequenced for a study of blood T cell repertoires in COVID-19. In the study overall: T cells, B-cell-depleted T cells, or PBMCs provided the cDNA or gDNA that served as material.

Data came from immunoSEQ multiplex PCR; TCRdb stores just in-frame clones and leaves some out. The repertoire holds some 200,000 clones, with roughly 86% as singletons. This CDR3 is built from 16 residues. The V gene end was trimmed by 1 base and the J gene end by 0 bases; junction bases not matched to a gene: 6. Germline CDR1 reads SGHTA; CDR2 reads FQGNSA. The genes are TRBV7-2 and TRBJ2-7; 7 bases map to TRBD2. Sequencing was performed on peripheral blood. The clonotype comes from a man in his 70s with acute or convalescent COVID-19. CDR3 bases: TGTGCCAGCAGCTTAGTAGGAGCGGGGAGCTCCTACGAGCAGTACTTC. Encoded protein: CASSLVGAGSSYEQYF.